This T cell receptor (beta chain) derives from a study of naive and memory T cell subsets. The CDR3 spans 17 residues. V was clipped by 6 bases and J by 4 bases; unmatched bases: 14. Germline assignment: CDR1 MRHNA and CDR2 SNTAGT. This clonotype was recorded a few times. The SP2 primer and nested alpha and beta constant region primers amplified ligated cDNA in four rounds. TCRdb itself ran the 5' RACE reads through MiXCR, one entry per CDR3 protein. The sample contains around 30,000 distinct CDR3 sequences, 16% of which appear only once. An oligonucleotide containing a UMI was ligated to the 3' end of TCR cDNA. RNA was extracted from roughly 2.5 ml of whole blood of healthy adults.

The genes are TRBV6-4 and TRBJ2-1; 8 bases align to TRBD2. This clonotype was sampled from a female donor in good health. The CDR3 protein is CASSPRMRGDVYNEQFF. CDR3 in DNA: TGTGCCAGCAGCCCCAGGATGCGGGGGGACGTTTACAATGAGCAGTTCTTC.